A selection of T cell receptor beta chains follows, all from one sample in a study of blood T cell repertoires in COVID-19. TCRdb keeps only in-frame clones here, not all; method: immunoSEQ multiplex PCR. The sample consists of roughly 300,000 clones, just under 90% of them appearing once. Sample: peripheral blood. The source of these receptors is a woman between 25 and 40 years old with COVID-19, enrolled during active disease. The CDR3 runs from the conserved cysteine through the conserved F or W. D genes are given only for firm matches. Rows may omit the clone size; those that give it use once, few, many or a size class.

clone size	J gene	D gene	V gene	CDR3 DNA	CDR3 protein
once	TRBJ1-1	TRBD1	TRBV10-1	TGCGCCAGCAGTGAAGGGACAGGAACCTTGGACACTGAAGCTTTCTTT	CASSEGTGTLDTEAFF
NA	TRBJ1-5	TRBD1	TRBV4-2	TGTGCCAGCAGCCAAGATGGGGGGACAGACAATCAGCCCCAGCATTTT	CASSQDGGTDNQPQHF
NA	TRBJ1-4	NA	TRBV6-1	TGTGCCAGCAGTGAAAGGCTTGCTGGCCTTGGAGGTGAAAAACTGTTTTTT	CASSERLAGLGGEKLFF
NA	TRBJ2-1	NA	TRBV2	TGTGCCAGCAGCCAGGACAGCTCCTACAATGAGCAGTTCTTC	CASSQDSSYNEQFF
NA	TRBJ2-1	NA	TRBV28	TGTGCCAGCAGTTTATCCCAGGGTCCTAAGCAGTTCTTC	CASSLSQGPKQFF
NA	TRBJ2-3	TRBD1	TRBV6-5	TGTGCCAGCAGGATGGACAGGGCTAGCACAGATACGCAGTATTTT	CASRMDRASTDTQYF
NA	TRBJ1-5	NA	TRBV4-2	TGTGCCAGCAGCCAAGATCTAGCCGGGATAAATCAGCCCCAGCATTTT	CASSQDLAGINQPQHF
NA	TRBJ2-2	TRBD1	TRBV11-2	TGTGCCAGCAGCTTGACAGGGGTGGCCGGGGAGCTGTTTTTT	CASSLTGVAGELFF
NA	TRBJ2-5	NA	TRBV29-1	TGCAGCGTTGAGGGCAACAGGGGGGGGTACGAGACCCAGTACTTC	CSVEGNRGGYETQYF
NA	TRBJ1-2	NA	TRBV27	TGTGCCAGCAGTGACTTCCGTGGCTACACCTTC	CASSDFRGYTF
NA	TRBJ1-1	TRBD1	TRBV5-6	TGTGCCAGCATTCGGACAGGGGGCCCGAACACTGAAGCTTTCTTT	CASIRTGGPNTEAFF
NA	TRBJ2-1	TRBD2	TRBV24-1	TGTGCCACCAGTGCCTCCCTGGGGAGGGGAAACAATGAGCAGTTCTTC	CATSASLGRGNNEQFF
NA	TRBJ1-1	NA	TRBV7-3	TGTGCCAGCAGCTTAATACAGAACACTGAAGCTTTCTTT	CASSLIQNTEAFF
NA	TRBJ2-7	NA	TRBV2	TGTGCCAGCAGTCAAGAAGCAGGGGAGATAAGCGAGCAGTACTTC	CASSQEAGEISEQYF